This TCR beta chain derives from a study of shared clonotypes between healthy human individuals. Study details: Donors consisted of two women and three men between 18 and 49. Whole-study results and caveats: The diversity represented, both genetic and in exposure history, was limited by few donors.

V was clipped by 4 bases and J by 0 bases, with 10 bases between them. There are 16 residues in the CDR3. Germline-derived CDR1 and CDR2 are MNHEY and SMNVEV (reference sequence). To note about this clone: Its antigen is currently unknown.

Assay runs were performed at deep level. Here immunoSEQ multiplex PCR was the method, and the copy in TCRdb shows in-frame clones only, minus some. The repertoire includes about 2 million clones, 95% of them detected once, and 0.1% to 0.15% sits in the top ten. This receptor was taken from a man between 18 and 35 years old in good health. This chain connects TRBV27 to TRBJ2-6; D remains ambiguous. The source material was naive CD4+ T cells sorted from blood. Subset reported: CD45RA+ positively selected. The CDR3 is CASSSAGASGANVLTF. The CDR3 nucleotides are TGTGCCAGCAGTTCGGCCGGAGCCTCTGGGGCCAACGTCCTGACTTTC.